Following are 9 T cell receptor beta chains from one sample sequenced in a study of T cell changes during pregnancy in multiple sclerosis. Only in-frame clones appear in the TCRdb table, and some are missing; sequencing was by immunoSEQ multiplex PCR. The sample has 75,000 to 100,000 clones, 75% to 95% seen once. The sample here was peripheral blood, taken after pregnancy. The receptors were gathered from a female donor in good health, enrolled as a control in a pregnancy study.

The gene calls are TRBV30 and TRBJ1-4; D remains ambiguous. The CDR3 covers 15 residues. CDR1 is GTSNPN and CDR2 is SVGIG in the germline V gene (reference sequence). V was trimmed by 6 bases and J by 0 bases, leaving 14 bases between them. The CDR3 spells CACYPLSATNEKLFF. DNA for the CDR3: TGTGCCTGTTATCCCCTCTCGGCAACTAATGAAAAACTGTTTTTT.

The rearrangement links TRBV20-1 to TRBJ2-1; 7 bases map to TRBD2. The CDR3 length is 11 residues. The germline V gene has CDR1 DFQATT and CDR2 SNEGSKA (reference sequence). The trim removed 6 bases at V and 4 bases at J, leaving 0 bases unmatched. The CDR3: CSAGGYNEQFF. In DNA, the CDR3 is TGCAGTGCGGGGGGGTACAATGAGCAGTTCTTC.

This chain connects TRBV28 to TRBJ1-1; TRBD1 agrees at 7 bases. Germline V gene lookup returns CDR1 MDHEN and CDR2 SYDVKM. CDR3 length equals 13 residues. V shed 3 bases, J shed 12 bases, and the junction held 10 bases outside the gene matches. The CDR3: CASSFPRQGGTFF. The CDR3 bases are TGTGCCAGCAGTTTCCCCAGACAGGGTGGGACTTTCTTT.

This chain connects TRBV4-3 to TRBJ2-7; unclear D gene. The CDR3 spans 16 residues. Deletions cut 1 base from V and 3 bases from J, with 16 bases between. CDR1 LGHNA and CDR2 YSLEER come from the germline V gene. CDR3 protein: CASSQGEEAEFYEQYF. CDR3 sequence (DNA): TGCGCCAGCAGCCAAGGAGAAGAGGCAGAGTTCTACGAGCAGTACTTC.

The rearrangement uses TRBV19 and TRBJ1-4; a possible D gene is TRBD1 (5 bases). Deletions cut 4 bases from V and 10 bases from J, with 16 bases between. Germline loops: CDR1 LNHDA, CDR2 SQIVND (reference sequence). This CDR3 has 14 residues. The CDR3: CASSTSQGGGKLFF. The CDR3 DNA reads TGTGCCAGTAGTACTTCGCAGGGAGGAGGAAAACTGTTTTTT.

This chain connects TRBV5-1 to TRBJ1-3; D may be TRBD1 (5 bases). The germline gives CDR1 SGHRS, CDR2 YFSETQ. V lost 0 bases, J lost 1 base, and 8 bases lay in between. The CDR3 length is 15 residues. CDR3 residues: CASSLGGDSGNTIYF. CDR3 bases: TGCGCCAGCAGCTTGGGGGGGGATTCTGGAAACACCATATATTTT.

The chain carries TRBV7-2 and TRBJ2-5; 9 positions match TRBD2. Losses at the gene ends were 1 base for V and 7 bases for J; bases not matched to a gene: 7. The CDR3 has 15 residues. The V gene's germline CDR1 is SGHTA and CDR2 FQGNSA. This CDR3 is CASSLDGSGGGTQYF. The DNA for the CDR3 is TGTGCCAGCAGCTTAGATGGTAGCGGGGGCGGGACCCAGTACTTC.

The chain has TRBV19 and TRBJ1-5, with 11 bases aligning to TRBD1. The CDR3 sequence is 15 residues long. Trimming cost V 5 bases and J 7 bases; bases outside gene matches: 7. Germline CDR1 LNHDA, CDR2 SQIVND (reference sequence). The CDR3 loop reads CASSSGTGGGQPQHF. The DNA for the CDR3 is TGTGCCAGTAGTTCCGGGACAGGGGGAGGACAGCCCCAGCATTTT. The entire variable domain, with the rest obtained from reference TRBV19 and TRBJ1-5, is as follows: DGGITQSPKYLFRKEGQNVTLSCEQNLNHDAMYWYRQDPGQGLRLIYYSQIVNDFQKGDIAEGYSVSREKKESFPLTVTSAQKNPTAFYLCASSSGTGGGQPQHFGDGTRLSIL.

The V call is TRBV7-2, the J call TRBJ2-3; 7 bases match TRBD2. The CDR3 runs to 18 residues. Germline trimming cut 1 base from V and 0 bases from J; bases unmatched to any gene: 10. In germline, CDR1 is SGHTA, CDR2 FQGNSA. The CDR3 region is CASSLGQRGVPSTDTQYF. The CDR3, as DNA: TGTGCCAGCAGCTTAGGCCAGCGGGGAGTACCTAGCACAGATACGCAGTATTTT.